This note documents a single TCR beta chain sequence. Its antigen is as yet unknown. The sample is drawn from a study of radiotherapy plus CTLA-4 blockade in lung cancer. About the research overall: With roughly 28% of patients having disease control, objective responses were seen in less than 20%. General study findings and limits: Radiotherapy with ipilimumab was followed by blood expansion of tumor-derived clones. Early clone dynamics of blood T cells, plus interferon-beta, reportedly predicted response best.

Focal radiation plus CTLA-4 blockade with ipilimumab was given to patients with chemo-refractory metastatic non-small-cell lung cancer. Germline V gives CDR1 WNHNN, CDR2 SYGVQD (reference sequence). V was clipped by 0 bases and J by 3 bases, with 13 bases between them. The CDR3 extends over 16 amino acids. The data were produced by immunoSEQ multiplex PCR, yet TCRdb's version contains in-frame clones alone and is incomplete. The sample lists approximately 38,000 clones, just over 85% seen once, with around a fifth in the top ten. The TCR was taken from a human donor with non-small cell lung cancer whose response to radiotherapy plus ipilimumab could not be evaluated. The sequenced sample was peripheral blood, obtained from a patient treated with radiotherapy plus ipilimumab. This chain uses TRBV10-1 with TRBJ2-3, with a tentative D call TRBD2 (6 bases). In nucleotides, the CDR3 is TGCGCCAGCAGTGAGTCCTCAGCCGGGGGAACAGATACGCAGTATTTT. It encodes CASSESSAGGTDTQYF.